Following are 32 T cell receptor beta chains from one sample sequenced in a study of T-cell memory formation after mild COVID-19. TCRdb ran MiXCR on the 5' RACE reads and lists one entry per CDR3 protein. Altogether around 320,000 distinct CDR3 sequences are present, just under 20% being singletons, with the ten largest covering roughly 20%. The sequencing input was PBMCs or a T cell subset sorted from them (not recorded which). These receptors were collected from a man aged 18 to 29 who had mild COVID-19 (a few samples of this study predate the infection). Cell type and time point are not known.

This clonotype has more than one count but fewer than ten. CDR3 coding DNA: TGTGCCAGCAGTGGGGGACAGGGAAGCTCTGGAAACACCATATATTTT. The encoded protein is CASSGGQGSSGNTIYF. The gene calls are TRBV6-5 and TRBJ1-3; 9 nucleotides line up with TRBD1. Looked up from germline, CDR1 is MNHEY and CDR2 is SVGAGI. The CDR3 has 16 residues. The V segment lost 5 bases and the J segment 0 bases; nucleotides outside the gene matches: 5.

The rearrangement joins TRBV7-2 to TRBJ2-5; 9 positions match TRBD2. V shed 3 bases and J 4 bases; nucleotides not matched to a gene: 6. CDR1 and CDR2 (germline): SGHTA, FQGNSA. This CDR3 has 15 residues. As DNA, the CDR3 is TGTGCCAGCAGCTTCGTAGCGGGGGAGAGAGAGACCCAGTACTTC. Translating gives CASSFVAGERETQYF.

V is TRBV12-3 or TRBV12-4 and J is TRBJ2-5; 13 bases line up with TRBD2. Trimming at V came to 7 bases and at J to 2 bases, leaving 16 bases not matched to a gene. This CDR3 has 19 residues. CDR3 amino acids: CASTQGLAGVPPRQETQYF. CDR3 coding DNA: TGTGCCAGCACCCAAGGACTAGCGGGAGTACCCCCCAGGCAAGAGACCCAGTACTTC.

This clonotype was counted a few times. This chain's CDR3 is CASSTSPAGSEAFF. CDR3 in DNA: TGCGCCAGCAGCACATCCCCCGCGGGGTCTGAAGCTTTCTTT. The chain recombines TRBV5-1 with TRBJ1-1, with unresolved D. Germline values: CDR1 SGHRS, CDR2 YFSETQ. Trimming shortened V by 4 bases and J by 6 bases, and 16 bases separated the two germline ends. The CDR3 loop spans 14 amino acids.

The chain employs TRBV4-1 and TRBJ2-5; D is perhaps TRBD1 (6 bases). The CDR3 is made up of 14 amino acids. Per the germline V gene, CDR1 is MGHRA and CDR2 is YSYEKL. Trimming took off 1 base at V and 6 bases at J, with 12 bases between the two ends. The CDR3 loop is CASSQGQGSKTQYF. The CDR3 coding sequence is TGCGCCAGCAGCCAAGGTCAGGGGTCGAAGACCCAGTACTTC.

This clonotype has only a few counts. This chain connects TRBV5-1 to TRBJ2-1; D is possibly TRBD2 (5 bases). V was pared by 0 bases and J by 10 bases, with 8 bases between. The CDR3 loop spans 12 amino acids. Looked up from germline, CDR1 is SGHRS and CDR2 is YFSETQ. CDR3 in amino acids: CASSLEREEQFF. CDR3 sequence (DNA): TGCGCCAGCAGCTTGGAGAGGGAAGAGCAGTTCTTC.

The chain couples TRBV24-1 to TRBJ2-7; 7 bases align to TRBD1. Germline loops: CDR1 KGHDR, CDR2 SFDVKD. V trimming: 4 bases; J trimming: 3 bases; junction bases outside the gene matches: 8. CDR3 length equals 15 residues. CDR3 sequence: CATSDPPQGDYEQYF. The DNA for the CDR3 is TGTGCCACCAGTGACCCCCCCCAGGGGGACTACGAGCAGTACTTC.

The chain links TRBV28 to TRBJ2-3; maybe TRBD1 (7 bases). V lost 7 bases and J 6 bases, leaving 20 bases between the germline ends. The CDR3 spans 15 residues. Germline loops: CDR1 MDHEN, CDR2 SYDVKM. For the CDR3, the DNA is TGTGCCAGCATTCCGACCCCAGGGGGGTATGATACGCAGTATTTT. The encoded protein is CASIPTPGGYDTQYF.

This rearrangement joins TRBV28 to TRBJ2-3; 15 bases are a match to TRBD2. The germline CDR1 and CDR2 sequences are MDHEN and SYDVKM. The J segment lost 1 base and the V segment lost 6 bases, leaving 8 bases of the junction unmatched. The CDR3 runs 18 residues. CDR3 sequence: CASRYTGLAGGGTDTQYF. The CDR3 nucleotides read TGTGCCAGCAGATATACGGGACTAGCGGGGGGAGGCACAGATACGCAGTATTTT.

The rearrangement links TRBV5-6 to TRBJ1-2; D unclear. Germline assignment: CDR1 SGHDT and CDR2 YYEEEE. Trimming removed 0 bases from V and 9 bases from J, with 12 bases in between. This CDR3 is built from 13 residues. The CDR3 is CASSLGGIVRYTF. CDR3 DNA sequence: TGTGCCAGCAGCTTGGGCGGGATCGTCCGCTACACCTTC.

V usage is TRBV5-1 and J usage is TRBJ1-1; TRBD1 might be the D (5 bases). V shed 3 bases and J shed 5 bases, with 14 bases lying between them. CDR1 SGHRS and CDR2 YFSETQ come from the germline V gene. This CDR3 region has 14 residues. CDR3 amino acids: CASSSWTPKTEAFF. Here the CDR3 DNA reads TGCGCCAGCAGCTCCTGGACACCAAAAACTGAAGCTTTCTTT.

This clonotype was counted a few times. The gene calls are TRBV9 and TRBJ1-6; the match to TRBD1 covers 7 bases. This CDR3 is 15 amino acids long. The V gene end was trimmed by 4 bases and the J gene end by 8 bases; junction bases not matched to a gene: 9. Germline CDR1 SGDLS, CDR2 YYNGEE. In nucleotides, the CDR3 is TGTGCCAGCAGCATCAGACAGGGCGGGGATTCACCCCTCCACTTT. This sequence encodes CASSIRQGGDSPLHF.

This clonotype has more than one count but fewer than ten. V is TRBV6-2 or TRBV6-3 and J is TRBJ1-4; D uncertain. CDR1 is MNHEY and CDR2 is SVGEGT in the germline V gene. Trimming removed 6 bases from V and 7 bases from J, with 15 bases in between. CDR3 length: 14 residues. CDR3 region: CASSRLTGGEKLFF. The CDR3 bases are TGTGCCAGCAGCCGACTGACCGGCGGTGAAAAACTGTTTTTT.

The chain combines TRBV6-5 with TRBJ1-1; D perhaps matches TRBD1 (5 bases). The CDR3 covers 11 residues. CDR1 is MNHEY, CDR2 SVGAGI, per germline. The germline V and J ends were trimmed by 6 bases and 9 bases, with 11 bases remaining between them. The CDR3 reads CASSRDRKAFF. CDR3 coding DNA: TGTGCCAGCAGCCGGGACCGAAAAGCTTTCTTT.

This rearrangement joins TRBV7-2 to TRBJ2-5, with 11 bases lining up with TRBD2. V was pared by 1 base and J by 2 bases, with 3 bases of the junction left unmatched. The CDR3 contains 16 residues. CDR1 is SGHTA, CDR2 FQGNSA, per germline. The CDR3 DNA is TGTGCCAGCAGCTTAGTGGCTAGCGGGGGGCAAGAGACCCAGTACTTC. The encoded protein is CASSLVASGGQETQYF.

The J gene is TRBJ1-2, the V gene TRBV6-5, with TRBD1 matching over 8 bases. The J segment lost 11 bases and the V segment lost 6 bases, leaving 8 bases of the junction unmatched. Germline V CDR1 and CDR2: MNHEY, SVGAGI. The CDR3 totals 12 residues. CDR3 region: CASSPGTGDYTF. The CDR3 nucleotides are TGTGCCAGCAGCCCCGGGACAGGAGATTACACCTTC.

V gene TRBV7-9 combines with J gene TRBJ2-5; 7 bases line up with TRBD2. CDR1 is SEHNR and CDR2 is FQNEAQ in the germline V gene (reference sequence). Losses at the gene ends were 1 base for V and 5 bases for J; bases not matched to a gene: 4. The CDR3 has 14 amino acids. This CDR3 is CASSLVTSLETQYF. In DNA, the CDR3 is TGTGCCAGCAGCTTAGTGACTAGCCTGGAGACCCAGTACTTC.

The J gene is TRBJ1-5, the V gene TRBV21-1; TRBD1 was called by the table and not checked on the DNA. TRBV21-1 represents a pseudogene. The length of the CDR3 is 14 residues. The CDR3 bases are TGTGCCAGCAGCAAAGCTACGGGGGATCAGCCCCAGCATTTT. Translated, it gives CASSKATGDQPQHF.

V gene TRBV28 combines with J gene TRBJ2-3; D is unresolved. The CDR3 is made up of 15 amino acids. The germline gives CDR1 MDHEN, CDR2 SYDVKM. The V end lost 2 bases, the J end lost 0 bases, and 9 bases lay between the germline ends. The CDR3 bases are TGTGCCAGCAGTTTAAACCGGCTAAGCACAGATACGCAGTATTTT. Its protein is CASSLNRLSTDTQYF.

This sequence joins TRBV28 and TRBJ2-1; D is perhaps TRBD2 (6 bases). The germline V gene encodes CDR1 MDHEN and CDR2 SYDVKM. V was shortened by 7 bases and J by 8 bases, with 15 bases between the two germline ends. CDR3 size: 13 residues. The chain's CDR3 is CASTLGTWDEQFF. The DNA of the CDR3 is TGTGCCAGCACCCTGGGGACTTGGGATGAGCAGTTCTTC.

This sequence joins TRBV7-2 and TRBJ2-3, with D unresolved. V shed 4 bases and J shed 6 bases, with 11 bases lying between them. There are 13 residues in the CDR3. Germline loops: CDR1 SGHTA, CDR2 FQGNSA. This chain's CDR3 is CASSSNSADTQYF. In DNA, the CDR3 is TGTGCCAGCAGCTCCAACTCGGCGGATACGCAGTATTTT.

This clonotype was counted between two and nine times. The J gene is TRBJ1-1, the V gene TRBV20-1; TRBD1 is a possible D gene (5 bases). V was clipped by 5 bases and J by 5 bases, with 15 bases between them. In germline, CDR1 is DFQATT, CDR2 SNEGSKA (reference sequence). CDR3 length: 13 residues. The DNA of the CDR3 is TGCAGTGCTTCCCGGCAGGGTCGGACTGAAGCTTTCTTT. It translates to CSASRQGRTEAFF.

This chain joins TRBV5-6 and TRBJ2-1; D gene uncertain. CDR1 and CDR2 (germline): SGHDT, YYEEEE. This CDR3 region has 13 residues. The germline V and J ends were trimmed by 1 base and 5 bases, with 7 bases remaining between them. DNA of the CDR3: TGTGCCAGCAGCTTGCCCAGCAACAATGAGCAGTTCTTC. Amino acids: CASSLPSNNEQFF.

Only a few counts were recorded for this clonotype. The chain carries TRBV5-1 and TRBJ2-1; the match to TRBD1 covers 9 bases. The CDR3 is 14 residues long. Germline V CDR1 and CDR2: SGHRS, YFSETQ. The V segment lost 2 bases and the J segment 8 bases; nucleotides outside the gene matches: 5. CDR3 bases: TGCGCCAGCAGCTTCAGACAGGGGGACGATGAGCAGTTCTTC. Protein sequence: CASSFRQGDDEQFF.

This clonotype has a handful of counts. The rearrangement uses TRBV20-1 and TRBJ2-7; 7 positions agree with TRBD2. The CDR3 totals 12 residues. The germline CDR1 and CDR2 sequences are DFQATT and SNEGSKA (reference sequence). Trimming at V came to 6 bases and at J to 3 bases, leaving 5 bases not matched to a gene. The CDR3 here is CSAEGGVYEQYF. For the CDR3, the DNA is TGCAGTGCCGAGGGAGGGGTCTACGAGCAGTACTTC.

The chain is built from TRBV11-2 and TRBJ1-1; no firm D call. Deletions cut 5 bases from V and 0 bases from J, with 10 bases between. The CDR3 is 14 residues long. Per germline, CDR1 SGHAT and CDR2 FQNNGV. The CDR3 DNA reads as TGTGCCAGCAGCCCGGGGTACATGAACACTGAAGCTTTCTTT. It translates to CASSPGYMNTEAFF.

V usage is TRBV7-9 and J usage is TRBJ2-3, with D perhaps matching TRBD2 (5 bases). This CDR3 region has 16 residues. The V gene's germline CDR1 is SEHNR and CDR2 FQNEAQ (reference sequence). With 3 bases removed from V and 1 base from J, the gap between germline ends came to 14 bases. The CDR3 bases are TGTGCCAGCAGCTTCCCGGCGGAGGAGGGCACAGATACGCAGTATTTT. Protein: CASSFPAEEGTDTQYF.

J is TRBJ1-5 and V is TRBV5-5, with a possible D match to TRBD1 (5 bases). Germline V gives CDR1 SGHKS, CDR2 YYEKEE (reference sequence). Between the trimmed V and J ends, which lost 3 bases and 9 bases, there was a span of 16 bases. The CDR3 sequence is 14 residues long. The CDR3 sequence: CASSSGLGTGPQHF. The CDR3 bases are TGTGCCAGCAGCTCAGGGCTAGGAACCGGGCCCCAGCATTTT.

A few counts support this clonotype. The genes are TRBV9 and TRBJ1-5; D may be TRBD1 (5 bases). The CDR3 runs 15 residues. V lost 4 bases to trimming and J lost 7 bases, with 18 bases between them. Per germline, CDR1 SGDLS and CDR2 YYNGEE. The CDR3 bases are TGTGCCAGCAGCCCCGGTTCCAGGGATGGACAGCCCCAGCATTTT. It specifies CASSPGSRDGQPQHF.

This chain joins TRBV3-1 and TRBJ2-3; 7 bases map to TRBD2. Looked up from germline, CDR1 is LGHDT and CDR2 is YNNKEL (reference sequence). V lost 4 bases, J lost 10 bases, and 5 bases stayed unmatched. This CDR3 is 12 amino acids long. CDR3 sequence reads: CASSRAGRAQYF. The DNA for the CDR3 is TGTGCCAGCAGCCGTGCAGGGAGGGCGCAGTATTTT.

The V gene is TRBV6-5, the J gene TRBJ2-7, with D unclear. V was shortened by 2 bases and J by 0 bases, with 11 bases between the two germline ends. Germline values: CDR1 MNHEY, CDR2 SVGAGI. The CDR3 length is 15 residues. CDR3 protein: CASSYRASHSYEQYV. DNA of the CDR3: TGTGCCAGCAGTTACCGGGCCAGCCACTCCTACGAGCAGTACGTC.

CDR3 sequence (DNA): TGCAGCGTCGGTCCTAGCGGGGGACACAATGAGCAGTTCTTC. It is translated as CSVGPSGGHNEQFF. This chain joins TRBV29-1 and TRBJ2-1, with 10 bases matching TRBD2. CDR3 size: 14 residues. V lost 6 bases to trimming and J lost 5 bases; unmatched junction nucleotides: 7. Germline V gene lookup returns CDR1 SQVTM and CDR2 ANQGSEA.